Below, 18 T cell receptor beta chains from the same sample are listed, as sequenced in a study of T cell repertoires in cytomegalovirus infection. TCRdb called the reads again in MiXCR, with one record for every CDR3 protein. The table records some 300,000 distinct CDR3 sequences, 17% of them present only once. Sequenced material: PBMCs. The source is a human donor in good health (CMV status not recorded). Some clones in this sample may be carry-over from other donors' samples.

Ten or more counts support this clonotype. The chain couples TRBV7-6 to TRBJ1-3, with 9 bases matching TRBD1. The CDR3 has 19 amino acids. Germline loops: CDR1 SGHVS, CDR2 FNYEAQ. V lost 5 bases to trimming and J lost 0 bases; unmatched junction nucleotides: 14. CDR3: CASSPGTGLPHPSGNTIYF. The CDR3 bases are TGTGCCAGCAGCCCGGGGACAGGGCTTCCTCATCCCTCTGGAAACACCATATATTTT.

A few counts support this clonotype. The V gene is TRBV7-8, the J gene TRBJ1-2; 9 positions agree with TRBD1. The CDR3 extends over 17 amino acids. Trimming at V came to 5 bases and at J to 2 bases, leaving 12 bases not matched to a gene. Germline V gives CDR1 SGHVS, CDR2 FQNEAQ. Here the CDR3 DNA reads TGTGCCAGCAGCCCTCACCCCGGGACAGGGCAAAACTATGGCTACACCTTC. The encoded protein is CASSPHPGTGQNYGYTF.

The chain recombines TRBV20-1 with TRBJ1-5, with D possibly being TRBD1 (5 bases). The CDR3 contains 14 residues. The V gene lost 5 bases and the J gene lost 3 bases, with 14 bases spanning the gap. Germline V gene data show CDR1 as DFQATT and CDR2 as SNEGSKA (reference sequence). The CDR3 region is CSAGPTVNNQPQHF. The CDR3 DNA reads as TGCAGTGCTGGGCCGACAGTCAACAATCAGCCCCAGCATTTT.

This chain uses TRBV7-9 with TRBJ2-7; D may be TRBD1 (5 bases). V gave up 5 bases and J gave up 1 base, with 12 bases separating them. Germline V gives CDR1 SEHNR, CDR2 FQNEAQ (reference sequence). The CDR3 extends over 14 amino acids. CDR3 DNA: TGTGCCAGCAGCCCCAGACAGTTTTCCTACGAGCAGTACTTC. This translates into CASSPRQFSYEQYF.

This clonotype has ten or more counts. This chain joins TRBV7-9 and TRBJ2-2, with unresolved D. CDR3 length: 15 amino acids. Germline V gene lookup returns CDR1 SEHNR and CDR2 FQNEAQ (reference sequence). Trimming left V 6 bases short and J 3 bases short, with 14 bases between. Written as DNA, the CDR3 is TGTGCCAGCAGTTACGGGTCTCAGCACACCGGGGAGCTGTTTTTT. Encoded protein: CASSYGSQHTGELFF.

CDR3 sequence reads: CASSFPTGGTYTGELFF. CDR3 DNA sequence: TGTGCCAGCAGTTTCCCGACGGGTGGGACCTACACCGGGGAGCTGTTTTTT. The chain uses TRBV27 and TRBJ2-2; D is possibly TRBD1 or TRBD2 (5 bases each). Germline V gives CDR1 MNHEY, CDR2 SMNVEV (reference sequence). The V and J ends lost 3 bases and 3 bases respectively, with 17 bases between them. The CDR3 has 17 residues.

This CDR3 is CSARRVTNTGELFF. In DNA form, the CDR3 reads TGCAGTGCTAGAAGGGTGACCAACACCGGGGAGCTGTTTTTT. V gene TRBV20-1 combines with J gene TRBJ2-2; D is undetermined. The germline V gene encodes CDR1 DFQATT and CDR2 SNEGSKA (reference sequence). V lost 2 bases, J lost 2 bases, and 9 bases lay in between. The CDR3 is 14 residues long.

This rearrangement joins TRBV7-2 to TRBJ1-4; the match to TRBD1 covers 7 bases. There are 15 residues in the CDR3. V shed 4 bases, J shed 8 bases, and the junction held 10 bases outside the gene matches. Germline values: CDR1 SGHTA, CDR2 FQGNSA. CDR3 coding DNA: TGTGCCAGCAGCTCCAGGGGGGGGGCTGGCGAAAAACTGTTTTTT. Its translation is CASSSRGGAGEKLFF.

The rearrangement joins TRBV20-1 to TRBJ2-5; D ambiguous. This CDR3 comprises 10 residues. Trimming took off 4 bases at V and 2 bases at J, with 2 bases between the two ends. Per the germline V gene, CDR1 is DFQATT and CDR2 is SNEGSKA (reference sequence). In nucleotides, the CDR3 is TGCAGTGCTAAACAAGAGACCCAGTACTTC. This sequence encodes CSAKQETQYF.

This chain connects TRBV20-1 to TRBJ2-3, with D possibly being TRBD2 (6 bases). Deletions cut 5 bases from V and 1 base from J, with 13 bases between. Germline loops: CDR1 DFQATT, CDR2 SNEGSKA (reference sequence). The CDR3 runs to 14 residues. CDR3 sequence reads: CSASRGMGTDTQYF. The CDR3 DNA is TGCAGTGCTTCACGGGGGATGGGCACAGATACGCAGTATTTT.

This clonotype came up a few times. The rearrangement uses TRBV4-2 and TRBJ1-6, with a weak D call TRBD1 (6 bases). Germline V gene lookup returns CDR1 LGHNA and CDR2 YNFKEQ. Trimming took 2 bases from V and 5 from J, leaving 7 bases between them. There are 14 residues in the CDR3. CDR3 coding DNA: TGTGCCAGCAGCCAATGGGACAATAATTCACCCCTCCACTTT. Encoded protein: CASSQWDNNSPLHF.

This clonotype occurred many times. The CDR3 bases are TGTGCCAGCAGCTTATCAAACCTAGCGGGGAACTACGAGCAGTACTTC. This encodes CASSLSNLAGNYEQYF. V is TRBV7-9 and J is TRBJ2-7; 9 bases fit TRBD2. The CDR3 runs 16 residues. From germline, CDR1 is SEHNR and CDR2 FQNEAQ (reference sequence). V lost 2 bases, J lost 3 bases, and 8 bases stayed unmatched.

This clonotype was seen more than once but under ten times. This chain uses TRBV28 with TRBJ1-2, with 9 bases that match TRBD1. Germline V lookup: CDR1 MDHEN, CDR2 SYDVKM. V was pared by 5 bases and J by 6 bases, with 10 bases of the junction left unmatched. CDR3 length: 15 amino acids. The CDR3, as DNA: TGTGCCAGCAGTACCCCCGGGACAGGGTTTAATGGCTACACCTTC. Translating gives CASSTPGTGFNGYTF.

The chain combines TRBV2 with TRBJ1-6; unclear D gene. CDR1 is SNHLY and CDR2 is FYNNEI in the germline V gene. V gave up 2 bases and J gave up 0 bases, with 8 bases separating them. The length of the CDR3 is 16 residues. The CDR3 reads CASSERASSYNSPLHF. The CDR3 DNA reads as TGTGCCAGCAGTGAACGGGCGAGCTCCTATAATTCACCCCTCCACTTT.

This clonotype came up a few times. This chain's CDR3 is CASSRGIGETQYF. The DNA for the CDR3 is TGTGCCAGCAGTCGAGGAATTGGAGAGACCCAGTACTTC. The rearrangement uses TRBV27 and TRBJ2-5; D unresolved. Germline CDR1 MNHEY, CDR2 SMNVEV (reference sequence). CDR3 length: 13 residues. The ends were cut back, 5 bases at V and 4 bases at J, with 11 bases in the middle.

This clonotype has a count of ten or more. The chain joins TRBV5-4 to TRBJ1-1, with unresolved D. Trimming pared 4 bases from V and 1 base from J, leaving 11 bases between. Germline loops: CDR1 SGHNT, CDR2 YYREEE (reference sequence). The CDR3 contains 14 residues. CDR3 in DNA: TGTGCCAGCAGCGTGGACCGCGCGAACACTGAAGCTTTCTTT. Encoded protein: CASSVDRANTEAFF. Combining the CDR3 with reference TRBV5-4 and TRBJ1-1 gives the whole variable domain ETGVTQSPTHLIKTRGQQVTLRCSSQSGHNTVSWYQQALGQGPQFIFQYYREEENGRGNFPPRFSGLQFPNYSSELNVNALELDDSALYLCASSVDRANTEAFFGQGTRLTVV.

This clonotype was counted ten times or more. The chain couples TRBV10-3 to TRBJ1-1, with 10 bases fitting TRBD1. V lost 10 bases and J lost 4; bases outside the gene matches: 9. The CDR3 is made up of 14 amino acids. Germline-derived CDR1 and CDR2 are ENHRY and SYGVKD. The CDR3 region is CATQPGQGPTEAFF. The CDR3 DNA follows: TGTGCCACGCAGCCGGGACAGGGGCCCACTGAAGCTTTCTTT.

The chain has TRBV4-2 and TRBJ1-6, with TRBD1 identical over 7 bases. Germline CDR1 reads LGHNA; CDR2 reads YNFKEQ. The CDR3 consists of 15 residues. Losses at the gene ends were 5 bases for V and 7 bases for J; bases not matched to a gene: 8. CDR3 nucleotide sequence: TGTGCCAGCAGCAGCGGGACAGCCGGAAATTCACCCCTCCACTTT. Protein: CASSSGTAGNSPLHF.